The 15 T cell receptor beta chains in this list originate from one sample, sequenced in a study of cytomegalovirus exposure and HLA in healthy donors. Clones were read by immunoSEQ multiplex PCR, and TCRdb kept only the in-frame ones, dropping some. This table holds approximately 65,000 clones, approximately 94% found once. The sequenced sample consisted of PBMCs. The receptor set was obtained from a woman under 30 in good health and CMV-seronegative.

The rearrangement joins TRBV5-4 to TRBJ2-4; D not certain. Between the trimmed V and J ends, which lost 0 bases and 3 bases, there was a span of 10 bases. This CDR3 contains 15 residues. Germline CDR1 and CDR2: SGHNT and YYREEE (reference sequence). CDR3 sequence reads: CASSLAVRGKNIQYF. The CDR3 DNA follows: TGTGCCAGCAGCTTGGCGGTCCGAGGCAAAAACATTCAGTACTTC.

CDR3 coding DNA: TGTGCCAGCAGCTTGAGGGGGCCAGATACGCAGTATTTT. This sequence encodes CASSLRGPDTQYF. The chain carries TRBV13 and TRBJ2-3; 7 nucleotides agree with TRBD1. This CDR3 has 13 residues. The germline CDR1 and CDR2 sequences are PRHDT and FYEKMQ (reference sequence). Germline trimming cut 3 bases from V and 4 bases from J; bases unmatched to any gene: 1.

The chain carries TRBV18 and TRBJ1-1; D perhaps matches TRBD1 (6 bases). CDR3 length: 14 amino acids. Between the trimmed V and J ends, which lost 6 bases and 0 bases, there was a span of 11 bases. Germline V gene data show CDR1 as KGHSH and CDR2 as LQKENI. The DNA for the CDR3 is TGTGCCAGCTCCCGAGGACAGCTGAACACTGAAGCTTTCTTT. Translation: CASSRGQLNTEAFF.

The chain uses TRBV18 and TRBJ1-2; possible D gene TRBD1, 6 bases. Germline CDR1 and CDR2: KGHSH and LQKENI. The V gene lost 3 bases and the J gene lost 6 bases, with 14 bases spanning the gap. CDR3 length equals 14 residues. The CDR3 reads CASSPSIRGDGYTF. For the CDR3, the DNA is TGTGCCAGCTCACCTTCTATCAGGGGCGATGGCTACACCTTC. The whole variable domain, filled in from reference TRBV18 and TRBJ1-2, reads NAGVMQNPRHLVRRRGQEARLRCSPMKGHSHVYWYRQLPEEGLKFMVYLQKENIIDESGMPKERFSAEFPKEGPSILRIQQVVRGDSAAYFCASSPSIRGDGYTFGSGTRLTVV.

The chain uses TRBV19 and TRBJ2-2; D unclear. CDR3 length equals 13 residues. Germline V CDR1 and CDR2: LNHDA, SQIVND (reference sequence). V lost 3 bases and J lost 2, with 4 bases in between. The CDR3 is CASSILNTGELFF. The CDR3 coding sequence is TGTGCCAGTAGTATTCTCAACACCGGGGAGCTGTTTTTT. The entire variable domain, with the rest obtained from reference TRBV19 and TRBJ2-2, is as follows: DGGITQSPKYLFRKEGQNVTLSCEQNLNHDAMYWYRQDPGQGLRLIYYSQIVNDFQKGDIAEGYSVSREKKESFPLTVTSAQKNPTAFYLCASSILNTGELFFGEGSRLTVL.

The V and J genes are TRBV28 and TRBJ2-7; possibly TRBD2 for D (5 bases). V lost 4 bases and J 4 bases, leaving 5 bases between the germline ends. Germline assignment: CDR1 MDHEN and CDR2 SYDVKM. This CDR3 is 11 amino acids long. The chain's CDR3 is CASSSGYEQYF. The CDR3 coding sequence is TGTGCCAGCAGTTCGGGGTACGAGCAGTACTTC. The variable domain in full, with the rest retrieved from reference TRBV28 and TRBJ2-7, is DVKVTQSSRYLVKRTGEKVFLECVQDMDHENMFWYRQDPGLGLRLIYFSYDVKMKEKGDIPEGYSVSREKKERFSLILESASTNQTSMYLCASSSGYEQYFGPGTRLTVT.

The rearrangement uses TRBV9 and TRBJ2-2; 7 nucleotides agree with TRBD1. V lost 3 bases to trimming and J lost 7 bases; unmatched junction nucleotides: 6. Germline V gene sequence: CDR1 SGDLS, CDR2 YYNGEE. CDR3 length equals 14 residues. CDR3 residues: CASSAHRGVGELFF. CDR3 DNA sequence: TGTGCCAGCAGCGCCCACAGGGGAGTCGGGGAGCTGTTTTTT. Supplemented by reference TRBV9 and TRBJ2-2, the full variable domain reads DSGVTQTPKHLITATGQRVTLRCSPRSGDLSVYWYQQSLDQGLQFLIQYYNGEERAKGNILERFSAQQFPDLHSELNLSSLELGDSALYFCASSAHRGVGELFFGEGSRLTVL.

This clone was seen just once. This chain uses TRBV19 with TRBJ1-5, with D perhaps matching TRBD1 (6 bases). The CDR3 contains 13 residues. V was trimmed by 5 bases and J by 7 bases, leaving 12 bases between them. Germline V gene lookup returns CDR1 LNHDA and CDR2 SQIVND (reference sequence). This CDR3 is CASSYRVGQPQHF. For the CDR3, the DNA is TGTGCCAGTAGTTACAGGGTAGGGCAGCCCCAGCATTTT.

The chain uses TRBV18 and TRBJ2-1; 7 nucleotides align to TRBD2. The CDR3 has 16 amino acids. The V segment lost 6 bases and the J segment 2 bases; nucleotides outside the gene matches: 10. CDR1 is KGHSH, CDR2 LQKENI, per germline. The CDR3 loop is CASSPGGGGPYNEQFF. The CDR3 nucleotides read TGTGCCAGCTCCCCCGGCGGGGGTGGCCCCTACAATGAGCAGTTCTTC.

The chain recombines TRBV13 with TRBJ2-3; 8 bases fit TRBD1. V dropped 5 bases and J dropped 1; count of bases not matched to a gene: 5. CDR1 and CDR2 from the germline V gene are PRHDT and FYEKMQ (reference sequence). The CDR3 covers 15 residues. The CDR3 spells CASSPGGQGTDTQYF. CDR3 DNA sequence: TGTGCCAGCAGCCCAGGGGGACAGGGCACAGATACGCAGTATTTT.

The J gene is TRBJ2-2, the V gene TRBV5-6; the D is unclear. Trimming removed 3 bases from V and 3 bases from J, with 15 bases in between. Germline lookup yields CDR1 SGHDT and CDR2 YYEEEE. The CDR3 covers 16 residues. The CDR3 loop is CASSWVGLLDTGELFF. The CDR3 region has the DNA TGTGCCAGCAGCTGGGTCGGGTTGTTAGACACCGGGGAGCTGTTTTTT.

The chain uses TRBV15 and TRBJ2-3, with 15 bases aligning to TRBD2. V shed 6 bases, J shed 0 bases, and the junction held 7 bases outside the gene matches. CDR3 length: 18 amino acids. Germline lookup yields CDR1 LNHNV and CDR2 YYDKDF (reference sequence). The CDR3 DNA is TGTGCCACCAGACCACCGGGACTAGCGGGAGGAAGCACAGATACGCAGTATTTT. This translates into CATRPPGLAGGSTDTQYF.

V is TRBV13 and J is TRBJ2-7; 8 bases match TRBD1. The trim removed 5 bases at V and 2 bases at J, leaving 11 bases unmatched. Germline CDR1 is PRHDT and CDR2 is FYEKMQ (reference sequence). This CDR3 contains 16 residues. CDR3: CASSELRTGLAYEQYF. DNA of the CDR3: TGTGCCAGCAGCGAATTAAGGACAGGGTTAGCCTACGAGCAGTACTTC.

The V call is TRBV6-1, the J call TRBJ1-6, with TRBD1 matching over 9 bases. The ends lost 10 bases at V and 6 bases at J; junction bases unmatched: 10. The CDR3 consists of 15 residues. CDR1 and CDR2 (germline): MNHNS, SASEGT. The CDR3 coding sequence is TGTGCCACACATCTAACAGGGGGCTCTAATTCACCCCTCCACTTT. It yields the protein CATHLTGGSNSPLHF.

This chain links TRBV6-1 with TRBJ2-4; a possible D gene is TRBD1 (5 bases). The germline CDR1 and CDR2 sequences are MNHNS and SASEGT. The CDR3 extends over 16 amino acids. Trimming pared 4 bases from V and 4 bases from J, leaving 17 bases between. The CDR3 sequence: CASSASTATQKNIQYF. CDR3 DNA sequence: TGTGCCAGCAGTGCTTCGACAGCCACCCAGAAAAACATTCAGTACTTC.